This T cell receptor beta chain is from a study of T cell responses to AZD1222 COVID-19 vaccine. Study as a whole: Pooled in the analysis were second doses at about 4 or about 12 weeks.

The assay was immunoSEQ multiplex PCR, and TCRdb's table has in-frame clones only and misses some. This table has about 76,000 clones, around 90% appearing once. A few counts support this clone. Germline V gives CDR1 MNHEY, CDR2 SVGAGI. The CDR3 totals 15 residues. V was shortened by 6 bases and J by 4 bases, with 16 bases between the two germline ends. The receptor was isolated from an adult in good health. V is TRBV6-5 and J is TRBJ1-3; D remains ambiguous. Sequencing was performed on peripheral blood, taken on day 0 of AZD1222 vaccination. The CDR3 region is CASRRGRSGGNTIYF. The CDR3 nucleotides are TGTGCCAGCAGACGAGGACGGTCGGGAGGAAACACCATATATTTT.